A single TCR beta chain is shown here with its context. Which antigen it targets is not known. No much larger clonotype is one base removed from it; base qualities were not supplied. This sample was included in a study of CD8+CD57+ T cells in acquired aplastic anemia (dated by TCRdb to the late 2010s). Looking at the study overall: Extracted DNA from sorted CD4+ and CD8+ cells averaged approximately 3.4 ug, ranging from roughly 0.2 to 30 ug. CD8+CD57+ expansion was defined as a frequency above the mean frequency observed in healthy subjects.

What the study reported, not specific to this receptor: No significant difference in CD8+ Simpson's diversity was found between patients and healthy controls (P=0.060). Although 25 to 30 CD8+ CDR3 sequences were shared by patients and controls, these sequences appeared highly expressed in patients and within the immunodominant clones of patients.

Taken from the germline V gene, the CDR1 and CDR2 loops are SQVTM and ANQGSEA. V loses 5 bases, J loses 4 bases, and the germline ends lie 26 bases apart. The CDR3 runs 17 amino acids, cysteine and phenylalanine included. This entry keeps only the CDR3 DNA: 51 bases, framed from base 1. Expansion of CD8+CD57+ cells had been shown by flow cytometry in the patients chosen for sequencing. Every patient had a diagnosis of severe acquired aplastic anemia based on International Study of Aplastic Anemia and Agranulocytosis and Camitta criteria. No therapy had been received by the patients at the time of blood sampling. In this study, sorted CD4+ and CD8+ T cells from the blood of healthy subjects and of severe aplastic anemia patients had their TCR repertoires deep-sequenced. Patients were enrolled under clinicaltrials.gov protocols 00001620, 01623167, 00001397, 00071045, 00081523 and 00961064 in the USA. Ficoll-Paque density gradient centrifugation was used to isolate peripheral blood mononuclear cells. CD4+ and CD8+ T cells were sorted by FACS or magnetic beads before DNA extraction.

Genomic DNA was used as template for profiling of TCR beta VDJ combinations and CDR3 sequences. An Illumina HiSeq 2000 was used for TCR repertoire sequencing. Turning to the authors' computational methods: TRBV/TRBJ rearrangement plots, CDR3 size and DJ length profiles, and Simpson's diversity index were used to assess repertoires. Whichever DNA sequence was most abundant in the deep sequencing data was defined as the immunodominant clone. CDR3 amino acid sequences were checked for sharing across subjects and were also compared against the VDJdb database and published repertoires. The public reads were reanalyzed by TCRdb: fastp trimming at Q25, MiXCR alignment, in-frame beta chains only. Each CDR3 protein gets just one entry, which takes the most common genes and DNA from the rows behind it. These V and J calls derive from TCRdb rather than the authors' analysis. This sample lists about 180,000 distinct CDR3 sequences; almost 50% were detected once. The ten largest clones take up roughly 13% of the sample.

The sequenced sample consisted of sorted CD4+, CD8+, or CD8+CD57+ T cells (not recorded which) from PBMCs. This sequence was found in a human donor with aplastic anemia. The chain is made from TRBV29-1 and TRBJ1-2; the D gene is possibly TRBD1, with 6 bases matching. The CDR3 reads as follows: CSVQGGTSGGIGYGYTF. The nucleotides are TGCAGCGTTCAGGGAGGGACTAGCGGGGGCATCGGCTATGGCTACACCTTC. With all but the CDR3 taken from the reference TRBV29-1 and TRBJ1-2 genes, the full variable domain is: SAVISQKPSRDICQRGTSLTIQCQVDSQVTMMFWYRQQPGQSLTLIATANQGSEATYESGFVIDKFPISRPNLTFSTLTVSNMSPEDSSIYLCSVQGGTSGGIGYGYTFGSGTRLTVV.